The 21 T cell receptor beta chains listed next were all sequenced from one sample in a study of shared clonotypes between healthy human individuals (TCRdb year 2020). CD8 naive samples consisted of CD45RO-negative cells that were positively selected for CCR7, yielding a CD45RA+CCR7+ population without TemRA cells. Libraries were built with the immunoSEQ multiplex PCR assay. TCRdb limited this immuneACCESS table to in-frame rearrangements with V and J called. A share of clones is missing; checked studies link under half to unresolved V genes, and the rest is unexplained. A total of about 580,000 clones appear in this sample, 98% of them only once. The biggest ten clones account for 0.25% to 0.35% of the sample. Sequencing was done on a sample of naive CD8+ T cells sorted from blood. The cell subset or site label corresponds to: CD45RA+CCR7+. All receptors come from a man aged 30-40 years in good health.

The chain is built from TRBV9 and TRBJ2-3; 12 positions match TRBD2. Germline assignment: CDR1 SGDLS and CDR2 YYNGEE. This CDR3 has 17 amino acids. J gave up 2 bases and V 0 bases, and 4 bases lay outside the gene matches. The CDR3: CASSVEGLAGLTDTQYF. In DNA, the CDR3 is TGTGCCAGCAGCGTAGAGGGACTAGCGGGCCTCACAGATACGCAGTATTTT.

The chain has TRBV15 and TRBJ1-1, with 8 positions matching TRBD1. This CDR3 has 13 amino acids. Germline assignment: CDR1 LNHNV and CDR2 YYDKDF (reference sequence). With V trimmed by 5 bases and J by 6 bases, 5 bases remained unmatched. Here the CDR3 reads CATSADRGAEAFF. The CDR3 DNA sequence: TGTGCCACCAGCGCCGACAGGGGCGCTGAAGCTTTCTTT.

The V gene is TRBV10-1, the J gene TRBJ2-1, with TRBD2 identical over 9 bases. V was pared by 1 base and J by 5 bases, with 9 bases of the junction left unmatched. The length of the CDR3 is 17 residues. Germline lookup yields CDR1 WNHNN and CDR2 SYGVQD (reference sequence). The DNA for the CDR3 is TGCGCCAGCAGTGAGTTTGCTAGCGGGATAGGTAACAATGAGCAGTTCTTC. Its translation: CASSEFASGIGNNEQFF.

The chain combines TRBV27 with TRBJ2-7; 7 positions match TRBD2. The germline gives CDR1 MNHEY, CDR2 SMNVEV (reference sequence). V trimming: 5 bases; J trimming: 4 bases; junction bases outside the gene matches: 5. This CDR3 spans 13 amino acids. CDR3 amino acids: CASSPAGGYEQYF. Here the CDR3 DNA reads TGTGCCAGCAGTCCCGCCGGGGGGTACGAGCAGTACTTC.

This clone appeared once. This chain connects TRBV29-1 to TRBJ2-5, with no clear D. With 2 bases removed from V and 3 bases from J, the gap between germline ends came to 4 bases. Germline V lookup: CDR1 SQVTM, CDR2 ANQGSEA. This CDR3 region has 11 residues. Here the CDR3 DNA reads TGCAGCGTTGAACCAGAAGAGACCCAGTACTTC. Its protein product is CSVEPEETQYF.

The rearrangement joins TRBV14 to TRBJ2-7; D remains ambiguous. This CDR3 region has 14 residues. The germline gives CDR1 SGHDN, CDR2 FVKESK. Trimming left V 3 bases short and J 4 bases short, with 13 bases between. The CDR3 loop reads CASSHDSALYEQYF. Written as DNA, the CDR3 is TGTGCCAGCAGCCACGACTCGGCCCTTTACGAGCAGTACTTC.

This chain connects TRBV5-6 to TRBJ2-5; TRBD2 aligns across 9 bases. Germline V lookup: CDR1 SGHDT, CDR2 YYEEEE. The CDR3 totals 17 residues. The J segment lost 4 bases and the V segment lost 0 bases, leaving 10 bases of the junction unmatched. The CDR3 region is CASSLVRAGGPGETQYF. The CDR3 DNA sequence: TGTGCCAGCAGCTTGGTGAGGGCGGGAGGGCCCGGAGAGACCCAGTACTTC.

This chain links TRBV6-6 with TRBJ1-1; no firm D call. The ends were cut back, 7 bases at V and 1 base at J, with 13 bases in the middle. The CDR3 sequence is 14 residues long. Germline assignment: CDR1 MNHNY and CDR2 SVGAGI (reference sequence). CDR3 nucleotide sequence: TGTGCCAGCACCCCGGTCGACGGGAACACTGAAGCTTTCTTT. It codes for CASTPVDGNTEAFF.

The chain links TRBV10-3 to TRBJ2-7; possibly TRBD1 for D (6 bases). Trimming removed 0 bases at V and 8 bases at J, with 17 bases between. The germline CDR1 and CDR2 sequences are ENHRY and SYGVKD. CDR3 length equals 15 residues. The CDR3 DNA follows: TGTGCCATCAGTGAGTCCGGGGACATGATGGGGCAGCAGTACTTC. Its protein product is CAISESGDMMGQQYF.

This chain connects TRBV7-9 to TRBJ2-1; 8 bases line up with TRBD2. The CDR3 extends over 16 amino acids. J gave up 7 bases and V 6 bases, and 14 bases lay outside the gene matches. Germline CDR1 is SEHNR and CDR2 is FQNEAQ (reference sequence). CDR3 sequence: CASSFPPSGSKNEQFF. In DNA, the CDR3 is TGTGCCAGCAGTTTCCCACCCAGCGGGAGTAAAAATGAGCAGTTCTTC.

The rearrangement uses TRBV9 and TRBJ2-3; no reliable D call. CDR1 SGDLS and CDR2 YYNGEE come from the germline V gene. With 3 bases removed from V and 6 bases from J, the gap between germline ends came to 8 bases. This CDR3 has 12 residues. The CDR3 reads CASSAIPDTQYF. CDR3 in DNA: TGTGCCAGCAGCGCGATACCGGATACGCAGTATTTT.

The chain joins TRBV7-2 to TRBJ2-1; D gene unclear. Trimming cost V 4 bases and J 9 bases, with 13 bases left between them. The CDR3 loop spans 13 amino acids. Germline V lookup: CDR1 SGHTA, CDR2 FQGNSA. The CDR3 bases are TGTGCCAGCAGCTCAATAGATACAAGTGAGCAGTTCTTC. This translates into CASSSIDTSEQFF.

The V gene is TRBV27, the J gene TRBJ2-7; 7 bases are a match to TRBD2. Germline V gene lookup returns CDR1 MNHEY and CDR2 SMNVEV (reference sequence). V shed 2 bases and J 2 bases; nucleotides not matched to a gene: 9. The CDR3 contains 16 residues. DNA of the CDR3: TGTGCCAGCAGTTTAAGGTCGGCTAGCGGTCCCTACGAGCAGTACTTC. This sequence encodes CASSLRSASGPYEQYF.

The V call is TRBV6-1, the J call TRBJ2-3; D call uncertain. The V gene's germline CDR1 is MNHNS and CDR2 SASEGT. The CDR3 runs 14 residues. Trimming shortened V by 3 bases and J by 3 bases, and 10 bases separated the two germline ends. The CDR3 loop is CASSEDGITDTQYF. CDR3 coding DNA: TGTGCCAGCAGTGAGGACGGAATAACAGATACGCAGTATTTT.

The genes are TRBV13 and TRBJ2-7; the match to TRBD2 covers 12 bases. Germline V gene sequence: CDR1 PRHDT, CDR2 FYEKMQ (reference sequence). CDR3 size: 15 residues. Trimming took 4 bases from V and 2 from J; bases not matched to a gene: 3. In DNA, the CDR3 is TGTGCCAGCAGCTACCTAGCGGGAGGGCCCTACGAGCAGTACTTC. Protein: CASSYLAGGPYEQYF.

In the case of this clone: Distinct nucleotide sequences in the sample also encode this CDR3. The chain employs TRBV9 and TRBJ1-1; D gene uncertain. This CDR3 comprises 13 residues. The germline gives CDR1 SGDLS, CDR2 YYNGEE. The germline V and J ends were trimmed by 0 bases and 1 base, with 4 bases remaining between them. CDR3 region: CASSVDGNTEAFF. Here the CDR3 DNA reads TGTGCCAGCAGCGTAGATGGGAACACTGAAGCTTTCTTT. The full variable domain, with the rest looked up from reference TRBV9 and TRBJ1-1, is DSGVTQTPKHLITATGQRVTLRCSPRSGDLSVYWYQQSLDQGLQFLIQYYNGEERAKGNILERFSAQQFPDLHSELNLSSLELGDSALYFCASSVDGNTEAFFGQGTRLTVV.

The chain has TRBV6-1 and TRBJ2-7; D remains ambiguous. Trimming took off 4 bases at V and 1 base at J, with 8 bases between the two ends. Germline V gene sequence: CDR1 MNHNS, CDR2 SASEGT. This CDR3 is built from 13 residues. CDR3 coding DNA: TGTGCCAGCAGTGTTACCTTTTCCTACGAGCAGTACTTC. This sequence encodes CASSVTFSYEQYF.

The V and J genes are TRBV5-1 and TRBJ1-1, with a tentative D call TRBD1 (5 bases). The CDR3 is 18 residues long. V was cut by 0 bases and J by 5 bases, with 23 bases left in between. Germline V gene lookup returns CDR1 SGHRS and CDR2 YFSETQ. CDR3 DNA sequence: TGCGCCAGCAGCTTGGTAACAGGTTTAGGGCGATCAGGGACTGAAGCTTTCTTT. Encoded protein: CASSLVTGLGRSGTEAFF.

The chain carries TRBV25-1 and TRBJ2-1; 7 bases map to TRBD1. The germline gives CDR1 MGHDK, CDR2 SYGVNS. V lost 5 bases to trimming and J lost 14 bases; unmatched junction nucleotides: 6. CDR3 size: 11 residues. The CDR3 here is CASSTGTEEFF. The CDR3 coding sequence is TGTGCCAGCAGTACCGGGACAGAGGAGTTCTTC.

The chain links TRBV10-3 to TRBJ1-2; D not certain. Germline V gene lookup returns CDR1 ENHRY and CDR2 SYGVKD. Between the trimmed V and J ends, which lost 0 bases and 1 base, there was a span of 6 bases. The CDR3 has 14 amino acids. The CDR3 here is CAISESGDNYGYTF. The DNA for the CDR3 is TGTGCCATCAGTGAGTCCGGGGATAACTATGGCTACACCTTC.

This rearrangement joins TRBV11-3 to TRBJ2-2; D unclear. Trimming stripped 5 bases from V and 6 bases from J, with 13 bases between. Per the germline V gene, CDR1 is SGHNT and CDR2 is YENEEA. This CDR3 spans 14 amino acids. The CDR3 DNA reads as TGTGCCAGCAGCCCCCACTTGTCGGCCGGGGAGCTGTTTTTT. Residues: CASSPHLSAGELFF.